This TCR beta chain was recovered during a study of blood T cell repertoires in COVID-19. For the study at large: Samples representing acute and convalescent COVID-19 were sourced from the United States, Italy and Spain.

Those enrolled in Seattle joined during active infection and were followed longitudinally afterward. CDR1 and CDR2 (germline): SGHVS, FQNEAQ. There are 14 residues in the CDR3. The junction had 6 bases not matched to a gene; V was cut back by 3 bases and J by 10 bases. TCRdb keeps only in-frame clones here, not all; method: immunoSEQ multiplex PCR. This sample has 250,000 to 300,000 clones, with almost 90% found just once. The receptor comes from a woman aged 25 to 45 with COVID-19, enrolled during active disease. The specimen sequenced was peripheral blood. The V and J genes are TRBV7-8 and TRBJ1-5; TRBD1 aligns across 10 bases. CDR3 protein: CASSFGQGVAPQHF. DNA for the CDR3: TGTGCCAGCAGCTTTGGACAGGGGGTTGCCCCCCAGCATTTT. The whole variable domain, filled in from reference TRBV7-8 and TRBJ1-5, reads GAGVSQSPRYKVAKRGQDVALRCDPISGHVSLFWYQQALGQGPEFLTYFQNEAQLDKSGLPSDRFFAERPEGSVSTLKIQRTQQEDSAVYLCASSFGQGVAPQHFGDGTRLSIL.